This T cell receptor (beta chain) was captured by sequencing in a study of preoperative IRX-2 immunotherapy in early breast cancer. This CDR3 region has 11 residues. Germline values: CDR1 GTSNPN, CDR2 SVGIG (reference sequence). V lost 5 bases and J lost 6, with 9 bases in between. Treatment noted: preoperative locoregional IRX-2 cytokine immunotherapy. This phase Ib study tested locoregional IRX-2 cytokine immunotherapy given before surgery. Profiling relied on immunoSEQ multiplex PCR, and the TCRdb table lists in-frame clones only, not all of them. The sample has roughly 43,000 clones, approximately 95% seen once.

V is TRBV30 and J is TRBJ2-3; possibly TRBD2 for D (5 bases). The sequencing here drew on tumor tissue, taken after IRX-2 immunotherapy. The receptor's source is a human donor with breast cancer. CDR3 nucleotide sequence: TGTGCCTGGGGACTGTCGGATACGCAGTATTTT. Its translation is CAWGLSDTQYF.